This T cell receptor (beta chain) emerged from a study of CD8 T cells in ankylosing spondylitis. The study's findings and limits: A motif in TCR beta, a set of under ten highly homologous variants, appeared characteristic of ankylosing spondylitis blood. Disease-linked clones reportedly showed significant enrichment in matched ankylosing spondylitis synovial fluid.

From germline, CDR1 is MNHNS and CDR2 SASEGT. The CDR3 contains 15 residues. With V trimmed by 6 bases and J by 1 base, 5 bases remained unmatched. This clonotype was seen only a few times. Its antigen remains unidentified. Preparation of TCR beta libraries was done by quantitative 5'-RACE with molecular barcodes. From the 5' RACE reads, TCRdb called clonotypes with MiXCR, one entry per CDR3 protein. The table has fewer than 550,000 distinct CDR3 sequences, approximately 5% seen once. The sequence derives from a male donor with ankylosing spondylitis. The sequenced sample was blood, either unsorted or a sorted T cell fraction (not recorded which). This chain connects TRBV6-1 to TRBJ1-5; TRBD1 matches 8 bases. CDR3 nucleotide sequence: TGTGCCAGCAGACACACAGGGGGGAGCAATCAGCCCCAGCATTTT. Protein: CASRHTGGSNQPQHF.